The T cell receptor beta chain under discussion was sequenced for a study of PD-1 blockade in mismatch repair-deficient tumors. Trimming at V came to 8 bases and at J to 4 bases, leaving 3 bases not matched to a gene. Germline CDR1 is MNHEY and CDR2 is SMNVEV (reference sequence). This CDR3 has 13 residues. Measured with immunoSEQ multiplex PCR; TCRdb has only the in-frame clones, and not every one. The table has 95,000 to 150,000 clones, 70% to 90% seen once. The table lists this clone with a count of one. The TCR-sequenced patients were three responders to pembrolizumab. The rearrangement joins TRBV27 to TRBJ2-1, with TRBD2 identical over 9 bases. The sequencing here drew on peripheral blood, taken 44 weeks after starting pembrolizumab. This receptor was identified in an adult with mismatch repair-deficient cancer. The CDR3 here is CASYTSGYNEQFF. The CDR3 coding sequence is TGTGCCAGCTATACTAGCGGGTACAATGAGCAGTTCTTC.